This TCR beta chain appears in the sequencing data of a study of blood T cell repertoires in COVID-19. This clone was found once. Germline V lookup: CDR1 LNHDA, CDR2 SQIVND (reference sequence). CDR3 size: 16 residues. The V end was cut by 0 bases, the J end by 0 bases, with 6 bases between. TCRdb keeps only in-frame clones here, not all; method: immunoSEQ multiplex PCR. The repertoire holds about 150,000 clones, with over 65% as singletons. The origin of this receptor is a man older than 75 with acute or convalescent COVID-19. The chain couples TRBV19 to TRBJ2-6; unclear D gene. The sample consisted of peripheral blood. The CDR3 coding sequence is TGTGCCAGTAGTATAGACGGAGCCTCTGGGGCCAACGTCCTGACTTTC. It encodes CASSIDGASGANVLTF. The variable domain in full, completed from reference TRBV19 and TRBJ2-6, reads DGGITQSPKYLFRKEGQNVTLSCEQNLNHDAMYWYRQDPGQGLRLIYYSQIVNDFQKGDIAEGYSVSREKKESFPLTVTSAQKNPTAFYLCASSIDGASGANVLTFGAGSRLTVL.